This T cell receptor (beta chain) was captured in a study of T-cell memory formation after mild COVID-19. Study-wide background: TCR clusters were mostly confined to one donor each. Study results and limitations: Mostly located in CM and EM were contracting CD4+ clones, with contracting CD8+ clones located in EMRA. The finding that pre-infection memory included some responding clones suggested that cross-reactive memory joined. Whereas later expanders leaned CD4+, clones contracting day 15 to 85 showed a balanced CD4/CD8 makeup.

TCRdb fed the 5' RACE reads into MiXCR, producing one record per CDR3 protein. The sample lists about 430,000 distinct CDR3 sequences; approximately 24% were seen once. CDR3 length equals 13 residues. CDR1 is MNHEY, CDR2 SVGEGT, per germline. V lost 5 bases and J 1 base, leaving 9 bases between the germline ends. To note about this clonotype: Its antigen is unknown.

Sequencing input: PBMCs or a T cell subset sorted from them (not recorded which). This TCR came from an adult woman who had mild COVID-19 (a few samples of this study predate the infection). Cell type and time point are not known. The genes are TRBV6-2 or TRBV6-3 and TRBJ2-7, with a weak D call TRBD2 (6 bases). CDR3 DNA: TGTGCCAGCAGTCGACTAGGGTCCTACGAGCAGTACTTC. Its translation is CASSRLGSYEQYF.